The rows below give T cell receptor beta chains drawn from one sample of a study of post-analysis software for immune sequencing data. TCRdb ran MiXCR on the PCR reads and lists one entry per CDR3 protein. The sample yields hundreds of thousands of distinct CDR3 sequences, about 53% seen once. Sequencing was done on a sample of blood. The receptor set was obtained from a girl aged 10-17 years with multiple sclerosis. CDR3s include the opening cysteine and the closing phenylalanine or tryptophan. A D gene is named only where the DNA matches it firmly. Expanded clones are given a class, and other clones once, few, many or no size at all.

D	V	J	size	DNA	CDR3
NA	TRBV18	TRBJ2-3	NA	TGTGCCAGCTCACCCTCTCGGACAGCCCGCACAGATACGCAGTATTTT	CASSPSRTARTDTQYF
TRBD2	TRBV7-3	TRBJ2-1	few	TGTGCCAGCAGCCCGGGGCTAGCGGACTACAATGAGCAGTTCTTC	CASSPGLADYNEQFF
NA	TRBV29-1	TRBJ2-4	few	TGCAGCGTTGGGGGCCAGTCGGGGGCACCAACGGGGAAGAACATTCAGTACTTC	CSVGGQSGAPTGKNIQYF
NA	TRBV6-6	TRBJ2-5	few	TGTGCCAGCACCGTGGGCCCCGGGACCCAGTACTTC	CASTVGPGTQYF
TRBD2	TRBV14	TRBJ2-5	NA	TGTGCCAGCAGCCATGGGACTAGCGGTAAAGAGACCCAGTACTTC	CASSHGTSGKETQYF
NA	TRBV4-1	TRBJ2-7	few	TGCGCCAGCAGCCAAGTATCAGGGAAAGACGAGCAGTACTTC	CASSQVSGKDEQYF
TRBD1	TRBV7-4	TRBJ2-7	NA	TGTGCCAGCAGCTTAGGGCGGACAGGGGTGGTCCACGAGCAGTACTTC	CASSLGRTGVVHEQYF
NA	TRBV29-1	TRBJ1-2	NA	TGCAGCGTAAAAGGCGGGTCCCGCAACTATGGCTACACCTTC	CSVKGGSRNYGYTF
TRBD1	TRBV7-8	TRBJ2-3	NA	TGTACCAGCAGCATTCGGGACAGGGACTCTGATACGCAGTATTTT	CTSSIRDRDSDTQYF
NA	TRBV4-2	TRBJ2-7	NA	TGTGCCAGCAGCCAAGATCGAGAGACGTACTCCTACGAGCAGTACTTC	CASSQDRETYSYEQYF
TRBD2	TRBV10-2	TRBJ2-7	NA	TGCGCCAGCAGTGACCGAAAATTGGGAGCGGGGGTTTACGAGCAGTACTTC	CASSDRKLGAGVYEQYF
NA	TRBV7-3	TRBJ2-2	NA	TGTGCCAGCAGCCACACGCAGGACACCGGGGAGCTGTTTTTT	CASSHTQDTGELFF
NA	TRBV9	TRBJ2-1	few	TGTGCCAGCAGCGTATCTGGCGATGAGCAGTTCTTC	CASSVSGDEQFF
TRBD1	TRBV4-3	TRBJ1-1	NA	TGCGCCAGCAGCCAAGTCAGGGGACAGGGGGATGGGGGCACTGAAGCTTTCTTT	CASSQVRGQGDGGTEAFF
NA	TRBV3-1	TRBJ2-1	NA	TGTGCCAGCAGCCTAAAAAAGGGGGGGGGCTACAATGAGCAGTTCTTC	CASSLKKGGGYNEQFF
TRBD2	TRBV6-2/TRBV6-3	TRBJ2-7	NA	TGTGCCAGCAGAAGGACTAGCGGGGGCCCCTACGAGCAGTACTTC	CASRRTSGGPYEQYF
NA	TRBV5-1	TRBJ2-1	NA	TGCGCCGGCAAGTCGTACAATGAGCAGTTCTTC	CAGKSYNEQFF
NA	TRBV12-3/TRBV12-4	TRBJ1-1	NA	TGTGCCAGCACCGAATCCCGGGGGACCACTGAAGCTTTCTTT	CASTESRGTTEAFF
TRBD2	TRBV29-1	TRBJ2-3	NA	TGCAGCGTTTTTAGCCCGGGACTAGACTGGAAAACAGATACGCAGTATTTT	CSVFSPGLDWKTDTQYF
TRBD2	TRBV4-2	TRBJ2-3	once	TGTGCCGGCAGCCAAGAGTATCGAGCGGGAGGTATCGGAGGAAATACGCAGTATTTT	CAGSQEYRAGGIGGNTQYF
TRBD1	TRBV27	TRBJ2-5	NA	TGTGCCAGCAGTTCGGGACAGGGTCTCGAAGAGACCCAGTACTTC	CASSSGQGLEETQYF
NA	TRBV6-4	TRBJ1-4	NA	TGTGCCAGCAAGACAGACCCTACAACTAATGAAAAACTGTTTTTT	CASKTDPTTNEKLFF
TRBD1	TRBV27	TRBJ2-3	few	TGTGCCAGCAGTCCTCGGACAGGGCTAGATACGCAGTATTTT	CASSPRTGLDTQYF
NA	TRBV29-1	TRBJ1-2	NA	TGCAGCGTTCATCCCCCCTCAGATGGCTACACCTTC	CSVHPPSDGYTF
NA	TRBV5-5	TRBJ1-4	NA	TGTGCCAGCAGCTTGTGGGGGGCGCTGACTAATGAAAAACTGTTTTTT	CASSLWGALTNEKLFF
NA	TRBV5-1	TRBJ2-1	few	TGCGCCAGCAGCTTTTTCGGACTCGTAAACAATGAGCAGTTCTTC	CASSFFGLVNNEQFF
NA	TRBV5-1	TRBJ2-4	once	TGCGCCAGCAGCCCCGATCGAAGACAGTCCCTAGCCAAAAACATTCAGTACTTC	CASSPDRRQSLAKNIQYF
TRBD2	TRBV7-9	TRBJ2-1	NA	TGTGCCAGCAGCCTCTACGGACTAGCGGGGGCTCCGGGGATTGAGCAGTTCTTC	CASSLYGLAGAPGIEQFF
NA	TRBV15	TRBJ1-4	NA	TGTGCCACCAGCAGAGATCCTGGAGCAACTAATGAAAAACTGTTTTTT	CATSRDPGATNEKLFF
NA	TRBV11-2	TRBJ2-7	many	TGTGCCAGCAGCTTAGGGATGTACGAGCAGTACTTC	CASSLGMYEQYF
NA	TRBV7-2	TRBJ2-1	NA	TGTGCCAGCAGCTTTGACCCAGCGAGGAATGAGCAGTTCTTC	CASSFDPARNEQFF
TRBD1	TRBV7-2	TRBJ1-1	NA	TGTGCCAGCAGCTTCGACAGGGTACAGGCCGCTTTCTTT	CASSFDRVQAAFF
NA	TRBV5-1	TRBJ2-5	once	TGCGCCAGCAGCGCCTTTGGTTCAGGGACAGAGACCCAGTACTTC	CASSAFGSGTETQYF
NA	TRBV7-2	TRBJ2-7	NA	TGTGCCAGCAGCTTAGCGTCTAGTAGCGAGCAGTACTTC	CASSLASSSEQYF
TRBD2	TRBV20-1	TRBJ2-7	few	TGCAGTGCTAGATGGCGGGAGGTCTCCGAGCAGTACTTC	CSARWREVSEQYF
NA	TRBV6-4	TRBJ1-1	NA	TGTGCCAGCAGTGAGGGACACTGGAACACTGAAGCTTTCTTT	CASSEGHWNTEAFF
NA	TRBV6-1	TRBJ1-1	NA	TGTGCCAGCAGTGAGAATTTTAACACTGAAGCTTTCTTT	CASSENFNTEAFF
NA	TRBV2	TRBJ2-7	NA	TGTGCCAGCACAGGGGGGTCCGAGCAGTACTTC	CASTGGSEQYF
TRBD2	TRBV20-1	TRBJ2-7	NA	TGCAGTGCTAGAGATCTTCATCTAGCGGGAGGGCCCTACGGGCAGTACTTC	CSARDLHLAGGPYGQYF
TRBD2	TRBV3-1	TRBJ2-1	NA	TGTGCCAGCAGCCAAGGTTCGGCTAGCGGGTCCTACAATGAGCAGTTCTTC	CASSQGSASGSYNEQFF
TRBD2	TRBV6-5	TRBJ2-5	few	TGTGCCAGCAGACCTATACTAGCGGGGGCCCAAGAGACCCAGTACTTC	CASRPILAGAQETQYF
TRBD1	TRBV4-2	TRBJ2-3	NA	TGTGCCAGCAGCCAGTCTGGGACAGGGGGACCAGATACGCAGTATTTT	CASSQSGTGGPDTQYF
TRBD1	TRBV7-9	TRBJ1-6	many	TGTGCCAGCAGCTTCGGACAGGGCGGCTCACCCCTCCACTTT	CASSFGQGGSPLHF
TRBD2	TRBV5-1	TRBJ2-3	few	TGCGCCAGCAGCTTGGATCTAGCGGGGAGCACAGATACGCAGTATTTT	CASSLDLAGSTDTQYF
NA	TRBV11-2	TRBJ1-5	NA	TGTGCCAGCAGCATGGACCGCTACAATCAGCCCCAGCATTTT	CASSMDRYNQPQHF
TRBD1	TRBV20-1	TRBJ2-7	NA	TGCAGTGCTAGAGAGGAGACAGGGACCTACCCCTACGAGCAGTACTTC	CSAREETGTYPYEQYF